One and the same sample provided the 29 T cell receptor beta chains below, sequenced in a study of blood T cells in healthy people across ages. PCR was performed a second time for 7 to 11 cycles using a sample-barcoded 5' primer and a J-beta primer mix. MiXCR, run by TCRdb on the 5' RACE reads, gives a single entry per CDR3 protein. The data show a few hundred thousand distinct CDR3 sequences, with roughly 29% seen just once and 29% held by the top ten. Sequences were obtained from blood. All receptors derive from a woman in her 70s in good health.

This clonotype appeared a few times. V usage is TRBV5-1 and J usage is TRBJ2-5; D remains ambiguous. The tail of the sequence fits TRBJ2-7 better, so the J call may be wrong. CDR3 size: 15 residues. The germline CDR1 and CDR2 sequences are SGHRS and YFSETQ. CDR3 amino acids: CASSPRLGKVYEQYF. The CDR3 bases are TGCGCCAGCAGCCCTCGTTTAGGGAAAGTCTACGAGCAGTACTTC.

This clonotype was seen at least ten times. V usage is TRBV5-1 and J usage is TRBJ2-2, with D tentatively TRBD1 (5 bases). CDR1 SGHRS and CDR2 YFSETQ come from the germline V gene. V was cut by 3 bases and J by 3 bases, with 9 bases left in between. The CDR3 is 14 amino acids. CDR3 residues: CASSYGQDTGELFF. The CDR3 DNA reads as TGCGCCAGCAGCTATGGACAAGACACCGGGGAGCTGTTTTTT.

This clonotype occurred a few times. The gene calls are TRBV27 and TRBJ1-1; D is ambiguous. The CDR3 covers 15 residues. The V end was cut by 2 bases, the J end by 1 base, with 11 bases between. The germline V gene has CDR1 MNHEY and CDR2 SMNVEV (reference sequence). The CDR3 nucleotides read TGTGCCAGCAGTTTAACGCGCAGACCGAACACTGAAGCTTTCTTT. It codes for CASSLTRRPNTEAFF.

The gene calls are TRBV12-3 or TRBV12-4 and TRBJ1-3; D is unresolved. The CDR3 covers 15 residues. Deletions cut 5 bases from V and 3 bases from J, with 14 bases between. This CDR3 reads CASSPSPRFGNTIYF. For the CDR3, the DNA is TGTGCCAGCAGTCCCTCCCCCAGGTTTGGAAACACCATATATTTT.

As regards this clonotype: The junction departs from the called germline gene at one end, perhaps through a read error. The V call is TRBV7-7, the J call TRBJ2-5; 8 positions agree with TRBD2. The CDR3 is 15 amino acids. Germline CDR1 reads SSHAT; CDR2 reads FNYEAQ (reference sequence). This chain's CDR3 is CASSFSGGPEETQYF. As DNA, the CDR3 is TGTGCTAGCAGCTTTTCGGGAGGGCCGGAGGAGACCCAGTACTTC.

This clonotype has ten or more counts. The chain carries TRBV29-1 and TRBJ2-5, with D unclear. The J call is doubtful: the DNA matches TRBJ2-7 better. The CDR3 is 10 residues long. The germline gives CDR1 SQVTM, CDR2 ANQGSEA. DNA for the CDR3: TGCAGCGTTGCCGAGGTCGAGCAGTACTTC. Amino acids: CSVAEVEQYF.

This clonotype was detected many times. The chain has TRBV7-2 and TRBJ2-5; D gene ambiguous. This CDR3 region has 13 residues. CDR1 SGHTA and CDR2 FQGNSA come from the germline V gene. V shed 4 bases and J shed 4 bases, with 10 bases lying between them. The DNA of the CDR3 is TGTGCCAGCAGCTCCCATGGGGTAGAGACCCAGTACTTC. Residues: CASSSHGVETQYF. The variable domain in full, completed from reference TRBV7-2 and TRBJ2-5, reads GAGVSQSPSNKVTEKGKDVELRCDPISGHTALYWYRQSLGQGLEFLIYFQGNSAPDKSGLPSDRFSAERTGGSVSTLTIQRTQQEDSAVYLCASSSHGVETQYFGPGTRLLVL.

This clonotype was counted between two and nine times. This chain joins TRBV29-1 and TRBJ2-5, with 7 bases lining up with TRBD1. V lost 6 bases, J lost 3 bases, and 7 bases stayed unmatched. The V gene's germline CDR1 is SQVTM and CDR2 ANQGSEA. The CDR3 consists of 13 residues. Here the CDR3 reads CSVQTGSKETQYF. The CDR3 bases are TGCAGCGTGCAGACAGGGTCGAAAGAGACCCAGTACTTC.

This clonotype was observed a handful of times. The chain couples TRBV5-4 to TRBJ1-6, with 7 bases that match TRBD1. Germline CDR1 SGHNT, CDR2 YYREEE (reference sequence). The length of the CDR3 is 15 residues. Trimming removed 4 bases from V and 5 bases from J; junction bases left unmatched: 6. The CDR3 bases are TGTGCCAGCAGCAACACACAGGGGAATAATTCACCCCTCCACTTT. Translated, it gives CASSNTQGNNSPLHF.

This sequence joins TRBV6-2 or TRBV6-3 and TRBJ1-1; D is undetermined. V lost 3 bases and J 1 base, leaving 12 bases between the germline ends. Germline loops: CDR1 MNHEY, CDR2 SVGEGT. The CDR3 length is 15 residues. In DNA, the CDR3 is TGTGCCAGCAGTTATCCAAGTCGGCGGAACACTGAAGCTTTCTTT. The encoded protein is CASSYPSRRNTEAFF.

There are a few counts of this clonotype. V gene TRBV13 combines with J gene TRBJ1-1; TRBD1 matches 8 bases. Germline CDR1 and CDR2: PRHDT and FYEKMQ (reference sequence). CDR3 length: 14 residues. Trimming removed 3 bases from V and 8 bases from J; junction bases left unmatched: 8. CDR3 residues: CASSFRTGRSEAFF. The CDR3 nucleotides read TGTGCCAGCAGCTTTCGGACAGGGCGCTCGGAAGCTTTCTTT.

This clonotype appeared a few times. The chain recombines TRBV11-2 with TRBJ2-5; possible D gene TRBD1, 6 bases. Matching the DNA end better, TRBJ2-7 makes the J call doubtful. Looked up from germline, CDR1 is SGHAT and CDR2 is FQNNGV. This CDR3 is built from 16 residues. This CDR3 reads CASSLISGTSYYEQYF. DNA of the CDR3: TGTGCCAGCAGCTTAATTTCCGGGACAAGTTACTACGAGCAGTACTTC.

The chain has TRBV5-1 and TRBJ2-5, with unresolved D. V was shortened by 0 bases and J by 2 bases, with 11 bases between the two germline ends. Per the germline V gene, CDR1 is SGHRS and CDR2 is YFSETQ. This CDR3 comprises 15 residues. CDR3 loop: CASSLEIWGQETQYF. CDR3 nucleotide sequence: TGCGCCAGCAGCTTGGAGATTTGGGGACAAGAGACCCAGTACTTC.

The chain carries TRBV20-1 and TRBJ2-5; 8 nucleotides agree with TRBD1. This CDR3 is built from 14 residues. The germline V gene encodes CDR1 DFQATT and CDR2 SNEGSKA (reference sequence). Germline trimming cut 0 bases from V and 7 bases from J; bases unmatched to any gene: 7. This CDR3 reads CSAREDRGPGTQYF. The CDR3 DNA is TGCAGTGCTAGAGAAGACAGGGGCCCGGGGACCCAGTACTTC.

This clonotype has only one observation. The chain combines TRBV7-9 with TRBJ2-5; maybe TRBD2 (5 bases). The V end lost 5 bases, the J end lost 5 bases, and 15 bases lay between the germline ends. The germline V gene has CDR1 SEHNR and CDR2 FQNEAQ (reference sequence). CDR3 length: 14 residues. This CDR3 is CASSEMTMAETQYF. The CDR3 DNA follows: TGTGCCAGCAGCGAGATGACTATGGCGGAGACCCAGTACTTC.

The rearrangement joins TRBV11-2 to TRBJ1-1, with D possibly matching TRBD1 (6 bases). CDR3 length: 15 amino acids. Trimming removed 5 bases at V and 5 bases at J, with 18 bases between. The germline gives CDR1 SGHAT, CDR2 FQNNGV. The CDR3 spells CASSLRTARDTEAFF. In nucleotides, the CDR3 is TGTGCCAGCAGCCTCAGGACAGCTAGGGATACTGAAGCTTTCTTT. Filled out from reference TRBV11-2 and TRBJ1-1, the complete variable domain reads EAGVAQSPRYKIIEKRQSVAFWCNPISGHATLYWYQQILGQGPKLLIQFQNNGVVDDSQLPKDRFSAERLKGVDSTLKIQPAKLEDSAVYLCASSLRTARDTEAFFGQGTRLTVV.

This clonotype has at least ten counts. CDR3 nucleotides: TGTGCCAGCAGGGTCCCGGGACTGAGCTCCTACGAGCAGTACTTC. Protein product: CASRVPGLSSYEQYF. The chain carries TRBV28 and TRBJ2-7; possible D gene TRBD2, 6 bases. CDR1 is MDHEN, CDR2 SYDVKM, per germline. V was clipped by 6 bases and J by 0 bases, with 15 bases between them. CDR3 length equals 15 residues.

This clonotype was detected ten times or more. The chain has TRBV3-1 and TRBJ2-5, with 8 bases that match TRBD1. From germline, CDR1 is LGHDT and CDR2 YNNKEL (reference sequence). The trim removed 5 bases at V and 4 bases at J, leaving 3 bases unmatched. The CDR3 consists of 13 residues. The chain's CDR3 is CASSDRGPETQYF. CDR3 in DNA: TGTGCCAGCAGCGACAGGGGTCCAGAGACCCAGTACTTC.

The V call is TRBV7-9, the J call TRBJ1-5, with 8 nucleotides matching TRBD1. Germline V CDR1 and CDR2: SEHNR, FQNEAQ (reference sequence). The CDR3 spans 15 residues. After removal of 4 bases from V and 6 bases from J, the junction contained 8 bases not matched to a gene. This CDR3 is CASSSDRGPGQPQHF. As DNA, the CDR3 is TGTGCCAGCAGCTCCGACAGGGGACCGGGTCAGCCCCAGCATTTT.

This clonotype was observed many times. The rearrangement joins TRBV7-2 to TRBJ2-5; 8 bases align to TRBD2. There are 16 residues in the CDR3. Losses at the gene ends were 5 bases for V and 3 bases for J; bases not matched to a gene: 11. Germline V CDR1 and CDR2: SGHTA, FQGNSA. The CDR3 region is CASSRAGAGTKETQYF. CDR3 DNA: TGTGCCAGCAGCCGAGCGGGAGCGGGAACCAAAGAGACCCAGTACTTC. The full variable domain, its missing parts supplied by reference TRBV7-2 and TRBJ2-5, is GAGVSQSPSNKVTEKGKDVELRCDPISGHTALYWYRQSLGQGLEFLIYFQGNSAPDKSGLPSDRFSAERTGGSVSTLTIQRTQQEDSAVYLCASSRAGAGTKETQYFGPGTRLLVL.

The chain recombines TRBV3-1 with TRBJ2-2; TRBD2 aligns across 12 bases. The CDR3 length is 16 residues. Trimming took 4 bases from V and 6 from J; bases not matched to a gene: 6. Germline CDR1 reads LGHDT; CDR2 reads YNNKEL (reference sequence). Here the CDR3 reads CASSPRTSGNAGELFF. In nucleotides, the CDR3 is TGTGCCAGCAGCCCGAGGACTAGCGGGAATGCCGGGGAGCTGTTTTTT.

The chain recombines TRBV29-1 with TRBJ1-1; D call uncertain. The CDR3 length is 13 residues. Trimming shortened V by 3 bases and J by 5 bases, and 13 bases separated the two germline ends. CDR1 and CDR2 (germline): SQVTM, ANQGSEA. CDR3 sequence: CSVESPVGTEAFF. The DNA of the CDR3 is TGCAGCGTTGAGAGCCCGGTGGGGACTGAAGCTTTCTTT.

This sequence joins TRBV5-1 and TRBJ1-2; TRBD1 aligns across 7 bases. Per the germline V gene, CDR1 is SGHRS and CDR2 is YFSETQ. J lost 10 bases, V lost 1 base, and 7 bases had no gene match. This CDR3 contains 13 residues. The CDR3 DNA follows: TGCGCCAGCAGCTTGCGACAGGGCCGCGACTACACCTTC. Translated, it gives CASSLRQGRDYTF.

Only a few counts were recorded for this clonotype. This rearrangement joins TRBV29-1 to TRBJ2-5, with D unresolved. The germline V gene encodes CDR1 SQVTM and CDR2 ANQGSEA. The CDR3 runs to 14 residues. The V end lost 0 bases, the J end lost 3 bases, and 11 bases lay between the germline ends. The CDR3 DNA follows: TGCAGCGTTGAAGAATTTGGCGGAGAAGAGACCCAGTACTTC. Protein product: CSVEEFGGEETQYF.

In this sample, this clonotype turned up a few times. This chain joins TRBV6-5 and TRBJ2-1; 15 nucleotides align to TRBD2. The J call may not be correct, given that the DNA end is closer to TRBJ2-5. The CDR3 sequence is 14 residues long. Per germline, CDR1 MNHEY and CDR2 SVGAGI. In DNA form, the CDR3 reads TGTGCCAGCAGTTGGACTAGCGGGAGGGAGGCCCAGTACTTC. It is translated as CASSWTSGREAQYF.

V and J are TRBV7-3 and TRBJ2-7, with D perhaps matching TRBD2 (6 bases). Germline V gene sequence: CDR1 SGHTA, CDR2 FQGTGA. Trimming pared 3 bases from V and 2 bases from J, leaving 11 bases between. The CDR3 has 14 residues. CDR3 sequence reads: CASSFGRETYEQYF. CDR3 nucleotides: TGTGCCAGCAGCTTCGGGCGGGAAACCTACGAGCAGTACTTC.

The chain recombines TRBV12-3 or TRBV12-4 with TRBJ2-3; TRBD2 agrees at 11 bases. V lost 5 bases to trimming and J lost 2 bases; unmatched junction nucleotides: 6. This CDR3 is built from 16 residues. The CDR3 is CASSLNSGRATDTQYF. DNA of the CDR3: TGTGCCAGCAGTCTTAATAGCGGGAGGGCCACAGATACGCAGTATTTT.

To note about this clonotype: This may be a read error, as it is one base from a much larger clone. The chain uses TRBV20-1 and TRBJ1-1; 7 bases are shared with TRBD1. CDR1 is DFQATT, CDR2 SNEGSKA, per germline (reference sequence). Trimming at V came to 5 bases and at J to 0 bases, leaving 6 bases not matched to a gene. This CDR3 has 14 amino acids. The CDR3 DNA reads TGCAGTGCTGTGCGACAGGGCATGAACACTGAAGCTTTCTTT. Translated, it gives CSAVRQGMNTEAFF.

The chain recombines TRBV12-3 or TRBV12-4 with TRBJ2-3; 9 bases line up with TRBD2. The CDR3 has 15 residues. Unmatched junction bases numbered 4, after V lost 6 bases and J lost 0 bases. In nucleotides, the CDR3 is TGTGCCAGCAGACCCGGACTAGCGAGCACAGATACGCAGTATTTT. The encoded protein is CASRPGLASTDTQYF.